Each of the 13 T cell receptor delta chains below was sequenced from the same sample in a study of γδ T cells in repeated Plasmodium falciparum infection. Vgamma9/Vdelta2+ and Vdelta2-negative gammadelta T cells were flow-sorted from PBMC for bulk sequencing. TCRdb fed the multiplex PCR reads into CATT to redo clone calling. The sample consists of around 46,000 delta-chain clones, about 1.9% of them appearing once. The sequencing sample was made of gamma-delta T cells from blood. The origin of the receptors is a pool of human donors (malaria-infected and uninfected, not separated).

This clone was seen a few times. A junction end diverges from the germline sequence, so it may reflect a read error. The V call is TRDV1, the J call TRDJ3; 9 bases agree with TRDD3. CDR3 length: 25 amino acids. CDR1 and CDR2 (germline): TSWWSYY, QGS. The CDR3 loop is CAPGELPVRVGDKRVDSWYTRQMFF. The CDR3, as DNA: TGTGCTCCTGGGGAACTACCCGTACGCGTGGGGGATAAAAGGGTTGATTCCTGGTACACCCGACAGATGTTTTTC.

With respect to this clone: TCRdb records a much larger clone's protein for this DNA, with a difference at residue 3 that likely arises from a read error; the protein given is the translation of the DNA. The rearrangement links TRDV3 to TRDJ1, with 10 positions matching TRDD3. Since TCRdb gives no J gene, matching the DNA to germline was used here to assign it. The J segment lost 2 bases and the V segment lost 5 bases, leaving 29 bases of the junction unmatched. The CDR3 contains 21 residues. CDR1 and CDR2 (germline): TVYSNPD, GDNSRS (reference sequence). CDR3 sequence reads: CAVAWPSSPYWGILPTDKLIF. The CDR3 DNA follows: TGTGCCGTAGCTTGGCCTTCCTCCCCGTACTGGGGGATCCTTCCTACCGATAAACTCATCTTT.

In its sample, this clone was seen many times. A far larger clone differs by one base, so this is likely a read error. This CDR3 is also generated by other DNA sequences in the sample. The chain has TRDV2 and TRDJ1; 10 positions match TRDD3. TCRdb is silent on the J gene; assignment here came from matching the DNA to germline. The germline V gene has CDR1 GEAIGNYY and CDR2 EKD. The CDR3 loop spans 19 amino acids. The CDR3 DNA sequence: TGCGCCTGTGACTCAATGCCCGGTACTGGGGGATCCAACACCGATAAACTCATCTTT. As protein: CACDSMPGTGGSNTDKLIF.

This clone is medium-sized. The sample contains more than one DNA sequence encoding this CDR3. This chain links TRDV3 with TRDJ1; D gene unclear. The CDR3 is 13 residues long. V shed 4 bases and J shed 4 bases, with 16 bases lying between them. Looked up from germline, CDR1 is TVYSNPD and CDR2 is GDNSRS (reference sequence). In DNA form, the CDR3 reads TGTGCCTCCGCCGGTCTTGAGTACGATAAACTCATCTTT. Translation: CASAGLEYDKLIF.

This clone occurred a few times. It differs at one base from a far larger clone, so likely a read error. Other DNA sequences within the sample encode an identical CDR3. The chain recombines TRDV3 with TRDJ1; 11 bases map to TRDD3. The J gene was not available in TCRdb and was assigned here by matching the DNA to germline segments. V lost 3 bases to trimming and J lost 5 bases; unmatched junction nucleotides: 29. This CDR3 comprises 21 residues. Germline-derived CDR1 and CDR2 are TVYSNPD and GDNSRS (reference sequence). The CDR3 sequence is CAFLPSSFILGDIAGNDKLIF. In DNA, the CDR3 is TGTGCCTTCCTTCCCTCCTCCTTCATACTGGGGGATATCGCGGGAAATGATAAACTCATCTTT.

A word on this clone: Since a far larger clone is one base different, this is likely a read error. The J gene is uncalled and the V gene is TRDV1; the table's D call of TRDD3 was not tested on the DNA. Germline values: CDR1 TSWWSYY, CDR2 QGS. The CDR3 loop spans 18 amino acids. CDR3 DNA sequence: TGTGCTCTTGGGGAACATTCCCCTGGGGGACCGTACACCGATAAACTCATCTTC. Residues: CALGEHSPGGPYTDKLIF.

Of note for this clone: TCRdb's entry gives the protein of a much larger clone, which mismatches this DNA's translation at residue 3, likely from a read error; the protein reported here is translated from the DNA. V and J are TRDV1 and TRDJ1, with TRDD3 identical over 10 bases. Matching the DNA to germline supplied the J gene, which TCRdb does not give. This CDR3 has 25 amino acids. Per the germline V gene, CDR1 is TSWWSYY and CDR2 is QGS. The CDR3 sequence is CAFGELLRGATLLGDYWGFTDKLIF. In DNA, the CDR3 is TGTGCTTTTGGGGAACTTTTGAGAGGAGCTACTTTACTGGGGGATTACTGGGGGTTCACCGATAAACTCATCTTT.

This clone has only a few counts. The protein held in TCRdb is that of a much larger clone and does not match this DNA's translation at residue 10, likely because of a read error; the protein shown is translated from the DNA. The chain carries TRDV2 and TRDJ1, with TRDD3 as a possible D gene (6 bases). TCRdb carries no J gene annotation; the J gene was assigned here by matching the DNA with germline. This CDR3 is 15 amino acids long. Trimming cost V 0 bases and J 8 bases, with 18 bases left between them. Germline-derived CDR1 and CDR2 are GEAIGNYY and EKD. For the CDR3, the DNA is TGTGCCTGTGACACCGTAGGTGGGGGCACACTCAAACTCATCTTT. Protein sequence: CACDTVGGGTLKLIF.

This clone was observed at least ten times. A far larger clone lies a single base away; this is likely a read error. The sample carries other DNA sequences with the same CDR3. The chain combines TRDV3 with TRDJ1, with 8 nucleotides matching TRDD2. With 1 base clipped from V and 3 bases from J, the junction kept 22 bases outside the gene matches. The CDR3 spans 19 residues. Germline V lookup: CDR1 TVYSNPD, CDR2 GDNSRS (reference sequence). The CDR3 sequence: CAFKEGPESLPTRSDKLIF. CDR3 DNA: TGTGCCTTTAAAGAAGGGCCCGAGAGTCTTCCTACGAGGTCCGATAAACTCATCTTT.

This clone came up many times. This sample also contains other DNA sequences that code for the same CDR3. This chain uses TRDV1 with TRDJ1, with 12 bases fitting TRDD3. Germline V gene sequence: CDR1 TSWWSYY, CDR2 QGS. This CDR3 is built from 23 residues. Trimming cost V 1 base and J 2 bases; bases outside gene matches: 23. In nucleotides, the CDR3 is TGTGCTCTTGGGGAACCTCGGTCCGCCTCACAGGGATACTGGGGGATACTGACCGATAAACTCATCTTT. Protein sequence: CALGEPRSASQGYWGILTDKLIF.

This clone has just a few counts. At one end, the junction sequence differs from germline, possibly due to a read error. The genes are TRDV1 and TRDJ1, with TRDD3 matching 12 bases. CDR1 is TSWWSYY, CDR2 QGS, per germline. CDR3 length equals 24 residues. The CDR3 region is CALGERLLLLDWGILTDYTAKLIF. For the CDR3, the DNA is TGTGCTCTTGGGGAACGATTACTACTCCTGGACTGGGGGATACTCACCGACTACACCGCTAAACTCATCTTT.

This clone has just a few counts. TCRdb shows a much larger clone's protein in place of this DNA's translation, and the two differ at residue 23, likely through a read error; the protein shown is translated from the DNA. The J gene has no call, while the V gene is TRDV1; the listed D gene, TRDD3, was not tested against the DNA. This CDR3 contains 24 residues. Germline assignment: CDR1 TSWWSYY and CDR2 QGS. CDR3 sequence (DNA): TGTGCTCTTGGGGAACCCCCGTTTATCGACCTTTGGCCTCACTGGGGGACGTACACCGATAAACTCACCTTT. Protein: CALGEPPFIDLWPHWGTYTDKLTF.

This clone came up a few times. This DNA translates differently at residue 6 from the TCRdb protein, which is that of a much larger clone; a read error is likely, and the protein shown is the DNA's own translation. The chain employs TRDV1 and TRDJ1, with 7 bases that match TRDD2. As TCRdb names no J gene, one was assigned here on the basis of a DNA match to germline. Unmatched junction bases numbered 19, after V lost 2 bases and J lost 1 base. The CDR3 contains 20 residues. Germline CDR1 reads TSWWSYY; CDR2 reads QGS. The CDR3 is CALGESAFVPTPGITDKLIF. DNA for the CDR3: TGTGCTCTTGGGGAATCAGCTTTCGTTCCTACACCAGGGATCACCGATAAACTCATCTTT.